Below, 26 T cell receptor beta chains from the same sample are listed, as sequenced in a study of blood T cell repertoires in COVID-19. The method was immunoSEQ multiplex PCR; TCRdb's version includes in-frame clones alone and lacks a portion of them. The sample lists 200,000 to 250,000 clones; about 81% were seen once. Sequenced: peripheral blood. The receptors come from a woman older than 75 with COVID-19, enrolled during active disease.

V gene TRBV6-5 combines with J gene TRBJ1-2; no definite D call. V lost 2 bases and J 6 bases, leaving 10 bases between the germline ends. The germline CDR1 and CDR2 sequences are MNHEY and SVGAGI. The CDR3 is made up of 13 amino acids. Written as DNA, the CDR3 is TGTGCCAGCAGTTACGGCAAGTTGGATGGCTACACCTTC. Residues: CASSYGKLDGYTF.

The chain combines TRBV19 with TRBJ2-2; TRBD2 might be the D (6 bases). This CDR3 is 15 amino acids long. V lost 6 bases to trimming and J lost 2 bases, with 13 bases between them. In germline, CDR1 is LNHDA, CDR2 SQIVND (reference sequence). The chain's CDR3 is CASRTSRGNTGELFF. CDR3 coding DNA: TGTGCCAGTAGAACCTCGCGGGGAAACACCGGGGAGCTGTTTTTT.

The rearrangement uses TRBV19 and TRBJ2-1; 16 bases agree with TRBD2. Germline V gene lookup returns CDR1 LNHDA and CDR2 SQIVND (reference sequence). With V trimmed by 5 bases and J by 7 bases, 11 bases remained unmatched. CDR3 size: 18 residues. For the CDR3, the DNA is TGTGCCAGTAGTCTCCGAGGGACTAGCGGGGGGGCCTCAAATGAGCAGTTCTTC. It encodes CASSLRGTSGGASNEQFF.

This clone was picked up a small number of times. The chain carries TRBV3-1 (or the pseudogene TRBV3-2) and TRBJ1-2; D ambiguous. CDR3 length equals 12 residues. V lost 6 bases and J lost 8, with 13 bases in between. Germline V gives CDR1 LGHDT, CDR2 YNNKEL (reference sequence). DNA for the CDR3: TGTGCCAGCAGGCCCAGGAGGGAAGGCTACACCTTC. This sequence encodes CASRPRREGYTF.

CDR3 region: CASGRGGNTGELFF. CDR3 sequence (DNA): TGTGCCAGCGGCAGGGGTGGGAACACCGGGGAGCTGTTTTTT. The V and J genes are TRBV3-1 (or the pseudogene TRBV3-2) and TRBJ2-2; tentatively, D is TRBD1 (6 bases). The CDR3 is made up of 14 amino acids. Germline V lookup: CDR1 LGHDT, CDR2 YNNKEL (reference sequence). With 8 bases removed from V and 1 base from J, the gap between germline ends came to 11 bases.

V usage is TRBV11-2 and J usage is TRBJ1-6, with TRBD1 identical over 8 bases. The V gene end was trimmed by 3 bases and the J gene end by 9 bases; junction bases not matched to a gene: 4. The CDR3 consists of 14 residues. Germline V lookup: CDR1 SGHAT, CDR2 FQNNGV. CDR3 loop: CASSLTGESSPLHF. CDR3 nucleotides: TGTGCCAGCAGCTTGACAGGGGAAAGTTCACCCCTCCACTTT.

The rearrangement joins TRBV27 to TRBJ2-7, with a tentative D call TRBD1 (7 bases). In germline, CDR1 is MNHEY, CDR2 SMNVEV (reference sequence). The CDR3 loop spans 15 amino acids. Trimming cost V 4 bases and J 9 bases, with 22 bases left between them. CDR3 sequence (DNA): TGTGCCAGCAGTTCAAGACAGGGAGGAAGCACGCGGCAGTACTTC. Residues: CASSSRQGGSTRQYF.

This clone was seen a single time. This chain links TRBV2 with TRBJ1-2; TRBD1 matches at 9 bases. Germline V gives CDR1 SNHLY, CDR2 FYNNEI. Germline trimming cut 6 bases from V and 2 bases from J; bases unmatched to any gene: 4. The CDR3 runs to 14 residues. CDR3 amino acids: CASSGTGTNYGYTF. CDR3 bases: TGTGCCAGCAGCGGGACAGGGACAAACTATGGCTACACCTTC.

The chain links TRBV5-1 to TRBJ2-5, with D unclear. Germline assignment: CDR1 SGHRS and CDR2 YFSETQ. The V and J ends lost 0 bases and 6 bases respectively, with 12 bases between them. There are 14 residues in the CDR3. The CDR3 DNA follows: TGCGCCAGCAGCTTGGAGGCTAGTCTACAGACCCAGTACTTC. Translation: CASSLEASLQTQYF.

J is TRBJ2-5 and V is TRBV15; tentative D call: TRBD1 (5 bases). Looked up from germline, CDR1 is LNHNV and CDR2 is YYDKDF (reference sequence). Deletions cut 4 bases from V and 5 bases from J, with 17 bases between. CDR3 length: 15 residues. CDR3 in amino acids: CATSNYSRGWETQYF. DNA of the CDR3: TGTGCCACCAGCAATTACTCTAGGGGTTGGGAGACCCAGTACTTC.

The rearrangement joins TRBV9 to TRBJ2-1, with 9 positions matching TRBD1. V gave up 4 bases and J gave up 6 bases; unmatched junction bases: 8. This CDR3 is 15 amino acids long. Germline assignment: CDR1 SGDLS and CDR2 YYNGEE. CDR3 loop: CASSLGTGSGNEQFF. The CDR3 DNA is TGTGCCAGCAGCCTAGGGACAGGGAGTGGCAATGAGCAGTTCTTC.

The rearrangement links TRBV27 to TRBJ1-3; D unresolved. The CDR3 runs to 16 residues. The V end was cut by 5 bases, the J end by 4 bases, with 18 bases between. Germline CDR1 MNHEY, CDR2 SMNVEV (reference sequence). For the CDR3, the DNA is TGTGCCAGCAGTAAGAGCAGACAAGCGGGAGGAAACACCATATATTTT. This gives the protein CASSKSRQAGGNTIYF.

The CDR3 here is CASSLPGTVAFF. Written as DNA, the CDR3 is TGTGCCAGCAGCTTACCAGGGACAGTGGCTTTCTTT. The V gene is TRBV11-2, the J gene TRBJ1-1; 7 nucleotides align to TRBD1. There are 12 residues in the CDR3. Germline assignment: CDR1 SGHAT and CDR2 FQNNGV. Trimming took 2 bases from V and 11 from J; bases not matched to a gene: 5.

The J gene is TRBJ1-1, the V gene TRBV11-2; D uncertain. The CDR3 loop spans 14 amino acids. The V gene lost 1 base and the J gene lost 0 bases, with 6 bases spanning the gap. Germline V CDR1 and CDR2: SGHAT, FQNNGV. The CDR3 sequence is CASSLGALNTEAFF. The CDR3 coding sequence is TGTGCCAGCAGCTTAGGGGCGTTGAACACTGAAGCTTTCTTT.

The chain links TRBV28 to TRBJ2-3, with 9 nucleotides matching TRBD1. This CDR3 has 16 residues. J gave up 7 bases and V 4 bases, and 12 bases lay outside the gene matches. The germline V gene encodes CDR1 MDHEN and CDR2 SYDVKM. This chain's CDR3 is CASSSPPGQGPNTQYF. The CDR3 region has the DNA TGTGCCAGCAGTTCTCCCCCGGGACAGGGTCCTAATACGCAGTATTTT.

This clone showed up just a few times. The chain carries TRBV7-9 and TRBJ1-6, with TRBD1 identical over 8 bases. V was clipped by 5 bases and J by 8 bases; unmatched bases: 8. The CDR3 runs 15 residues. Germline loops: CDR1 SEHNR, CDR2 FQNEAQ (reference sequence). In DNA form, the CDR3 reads TGTGCCAGCAGCCCCGCAGGACAGGGAGATTCACCCCTCCACTTT. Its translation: CASSPAGQGDSPLHF.

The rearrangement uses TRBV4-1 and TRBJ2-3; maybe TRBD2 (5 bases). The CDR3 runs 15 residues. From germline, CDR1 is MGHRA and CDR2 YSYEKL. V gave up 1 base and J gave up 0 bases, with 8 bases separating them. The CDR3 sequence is CASSQAGVSTDTQYF. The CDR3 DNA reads TGCGCCAGCAGCCAAGCCGGGGTAAGCACAGATACGCAGTATTTT.

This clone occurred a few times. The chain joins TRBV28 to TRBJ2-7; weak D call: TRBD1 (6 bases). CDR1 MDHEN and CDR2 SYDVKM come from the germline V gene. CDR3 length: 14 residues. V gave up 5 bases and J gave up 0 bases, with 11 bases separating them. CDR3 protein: CASSLDRSSYEQYF. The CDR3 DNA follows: TGTGCCAGCAGTCTCGACAGGAGCTCCTACGAGCAGTACTTC.

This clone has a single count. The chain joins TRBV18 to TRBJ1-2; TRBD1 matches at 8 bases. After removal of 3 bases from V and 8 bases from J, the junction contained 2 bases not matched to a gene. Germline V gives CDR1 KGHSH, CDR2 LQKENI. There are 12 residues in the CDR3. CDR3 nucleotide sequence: TGTGCCAGCTCACCCAGGGACAGGGGCTACACCTTC. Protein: CASSPRDRGYTF.

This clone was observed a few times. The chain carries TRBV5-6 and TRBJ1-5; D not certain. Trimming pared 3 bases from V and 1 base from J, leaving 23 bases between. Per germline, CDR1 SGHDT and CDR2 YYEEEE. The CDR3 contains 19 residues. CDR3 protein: CASSSKPYIGGASNQPQHF. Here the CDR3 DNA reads TGTGCCAGCAGCTCCAAACCCTATATCGGAGGTGCGAGCAATCAGCCCCAGCATTTT.

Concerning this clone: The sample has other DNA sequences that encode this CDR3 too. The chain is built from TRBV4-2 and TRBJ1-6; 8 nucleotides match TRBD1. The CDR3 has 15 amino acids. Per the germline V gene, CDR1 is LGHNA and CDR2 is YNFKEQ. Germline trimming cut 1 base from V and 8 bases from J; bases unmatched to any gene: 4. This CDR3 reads CASSQVGQGDSPLHF. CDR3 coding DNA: TGTGCCAGCAGCCAAGTAGGACAGGGTGATTCACCCCTCCACTTT.

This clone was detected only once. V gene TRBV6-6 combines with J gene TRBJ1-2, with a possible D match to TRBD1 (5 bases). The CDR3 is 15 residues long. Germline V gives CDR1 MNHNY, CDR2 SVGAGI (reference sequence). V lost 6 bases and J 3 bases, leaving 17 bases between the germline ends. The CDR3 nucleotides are TGTGCCAGCAGCCTACCAACGGGGGGGGACTATGGCTACACCTTC. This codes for CASSLPTGGDYGYTF.

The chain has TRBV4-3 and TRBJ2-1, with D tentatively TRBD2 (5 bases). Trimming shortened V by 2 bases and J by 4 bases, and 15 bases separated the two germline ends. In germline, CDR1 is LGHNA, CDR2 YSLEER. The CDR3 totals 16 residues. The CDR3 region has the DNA TGCGCCAGCAGCCAATTTATTAGCGTCAGTTACAATGAGCAGTTCTTC. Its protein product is CASSQFISVSYNEQFF.

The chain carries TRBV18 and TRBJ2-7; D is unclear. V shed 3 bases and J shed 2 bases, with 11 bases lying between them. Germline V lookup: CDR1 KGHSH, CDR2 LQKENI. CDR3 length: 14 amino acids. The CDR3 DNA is TGTGCCAGCTCACCTAATTCCCAGGCCTACGAGCAGTACTTC. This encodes CASSPNSQAYEQYF.

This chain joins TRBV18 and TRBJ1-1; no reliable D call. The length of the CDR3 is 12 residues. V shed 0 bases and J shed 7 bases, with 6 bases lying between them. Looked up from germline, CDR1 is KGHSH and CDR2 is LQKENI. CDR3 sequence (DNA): TGTGCCAGCTCACCACCGGCAGGTGAAGCTTTCTTT. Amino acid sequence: CASSPPAGEAFF.

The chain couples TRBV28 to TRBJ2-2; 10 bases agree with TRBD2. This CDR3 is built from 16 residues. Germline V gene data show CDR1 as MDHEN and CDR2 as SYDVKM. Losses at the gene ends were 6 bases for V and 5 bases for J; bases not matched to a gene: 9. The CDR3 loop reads CASSPTLAGNTGELFF. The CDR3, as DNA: TGTGCCAGCAGCCCCACACTAGCGGGGAATACCGGGGAGCTGTTTTTT.